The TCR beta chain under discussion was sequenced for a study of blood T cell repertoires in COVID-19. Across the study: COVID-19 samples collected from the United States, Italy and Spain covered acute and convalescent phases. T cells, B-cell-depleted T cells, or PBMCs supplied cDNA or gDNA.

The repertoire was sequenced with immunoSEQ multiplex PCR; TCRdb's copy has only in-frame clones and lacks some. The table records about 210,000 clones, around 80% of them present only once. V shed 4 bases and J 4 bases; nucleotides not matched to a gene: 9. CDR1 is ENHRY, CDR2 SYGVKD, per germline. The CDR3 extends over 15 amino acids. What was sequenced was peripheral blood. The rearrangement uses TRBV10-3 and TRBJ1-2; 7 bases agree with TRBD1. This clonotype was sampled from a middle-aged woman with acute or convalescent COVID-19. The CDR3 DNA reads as TGTGCCATCAGTGTAGGGGACAGAGGCTCCTATGGCTACACCTTC. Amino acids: CAISVGDRGSYGYTF.